Below are 11 T cell receptor beta chains sequenced from a single sample in a study of control samples from healthy donors and cancer patients. Some clones are missing from TCRdb's copy, which holds only in-frame ones; the method was immunoSEQ multiplex PCR. This sample has around 130,000 clones; around 92% occur once, and the top ten carry around 40%. The sequencing sample was made of blood. The receptor source for this set is a man aged 50 to 59 in good health.

V and J are TRBV9 and TRBJ2-1; no firm D call. Germline loops: CDR1 SGDLS, CDR2 YYNGEE. The CDR3 extends over 14 amino acids. V was cut by 1 base and J by 7 bases, with 12 bases left in between. Here the CDR3 reads CASSVSGLDNEQFF. As DNA, the CDR3 is TGTGCCAGCAGCGTATCGGGCCTTGATAATGAGCAGTTCTTC.

The chain has TRBV30 and TRBJ1-4; D is unresolved. The CDR3 is made up of 14 amino acids. From germline, CDR1 is GTSNPN and CDR2 SVGIG (reference sequence). V lost 1 base, J lost 5 bases, and 11 bases lay in between. In DNA form, the CDR3 reads TGTGCCTGGAGTGGACAAGGAGGGAATGAAAAACTGTTTTTT. Translation: CAWSGQGGNEKLFF.

This clone appeared a few times. CDR3 coding DNA: TGTGCCAGCTCACCTCCGGGACAGGGGGGGAACGAGCAGTACTTC. Translation: CASSPPGQGGNEQYF. The chain recombines TRBV18 with TRBJ2-7; 11 bases map to TRBD1. V shed 3 bases, J shed 5 bases, and the junction held 6 bases outside the gene matches. There are 15 residues in the CDR3. The V gene's germline CDR1 is KGHSH and CDR2 LQKENI.

The chain uses TRBV18 and TRBJ2-3; 12 bases fit TRBD2. V dropped 0 bases and J dropped 4; count of bases not matched to a gene: 8. Germline V lookup: CDR1 KGHSH, CDR2 LQKENI. This CDR3 has 18 amino acids. CDR3 nucleotide sequence: TGTGCCAGCTCACCACCTCTTGTACTAGCGGGGGGAGCAGATACGCAGTATTTT. Translated: CASSPPLVLAGGADTQYF.

The chain couples TRBV5-8 to TRBJ2-3; D possibly corresponds to TRBD1 (6 bases). This CDR3 is built from 14 residues. V was shortened by 4 bases and J by 2 bases, with 11 bases between the two germline ends. Germline lookup yields CDR1 SGHTS and CDR2 YDEGEE. This CDR3 reads CASSLTGSTDTQYF. CDR3 nucleotides: TGTGCCAGCAGCCTGACAGGTTCCACAGATACGCAGTATTTT.

The V and J genes are TRBV11-2 and TRBJ2-1, with 9 bases aligning to TRBD2. CDR1 SGHAT and CDR2 FQNNGV come from the germline V gene. V dropped 5 bases and J dropped 4; count of bases not matched to a gene: 9. The CDR3 totals 16 residues. CDR3 residues: CASSPRAAGGYNEQFF. The CDR3 DNA is TGTGCCAGCAGCCCCCGGGCGGCGGGGGGGTACAATGAGCAGTTCTTC. Using reference TRBV11-2 and TRBJ2-1 for the parts outside the CDR3, the full variable domain is EAGVAQSPRYKIIEKRQSVAFWCNPISGHATLYWYQQILGQGPKLLIQFQNNGVVDDSQLPKDRFSAERLKGVDSTLKIQPAKLEDSAVYLCASSPRAAGGYNEQFFGPGTRLTVL.

The V and J genes are TRBV18 and TRBJ2-2; 9 nucleotides line up with TRBD1. Germline CDR1 reads KGHSH; CDR2 reads LQKENI. V was pared by 3 bases and J by 1 base, with 3 bases of the junction left unmatched. The CDR3 extends over 16 amino acids. The CDR3 spells CASSPRTGVNTGELFF. CDR3 sequence (DNA): TGTGCCAGCTCACCCCGGACAGGGGTGAACACCGGGGAGCTGTTTTTT.

V gene TRBV12-5 combines with J gene TRBJ1-2; 11 nucleotides line up with TRBD1. V lost 7 bases and J lost 6; bases outside the gene matches: 7. The CDR3 is 14 amino acids. In germline, CDR1 is LGHNT, CDR2 FRNRAP. CDR3 loop: CASALGTGGNGYTF. For the CDR3, the DNA is TGTGCTAGTGCCTTAGGGACAGGGGGTAATGGCTACACCTTC.

The chain uses TRBV30 and TRBJ1-6, with TRBD1 matching 9 bases. The CDR3 spans 18 residues. Losses at the gene ends were 0 bases for V and 3 bases for J; bases not matched to a gene: 9. Germline V gene lookup returns CDR1 GTSNPN and CDR2 SVGIG (reference sequence). The CDR3 loop reads CAWSVGQGTLLYNSPLHF. DNA for the CDR3: TGTGCCTGGAGTGTCGGACAGGGGACCTTGCTCTATAATTCACCCCTCCACTTT.

The chain employs TRBV4-3 and TRBJ2-2; D might be TRBD1 or TRBD2, each matching 5 bases. Germline values: CDR1 LGHNA, CDR2 YSLEER. The CDR3 extends over 14 amino acids. V was trimmed by 4 bases and J by 8 bases, leaving 14 bases between them. The CDR3 region is CASSPGLAKGELFF. CDR3 nucleotides: TGCGCCAGCAGCCCGGGGCTGGCGAAAGGGGAGCTGTTTTTT.

The gene calls are TRBV19 and TRBJ1-1; D is unresolved. The germline gives CDR1 LNHDA, CDR2 SQIVND (reference sequence). CDR3 length: 12 residues. V gave up 4 bases and J gave up 4 bases, with 7 bases separating them. CDR3: CASSTLRTEAFF. CDR3 DNA: TGTGCCAGTAGTACCCTTCGCACTGAAGCTTTCTTT.